Following are 11 T cell receptor beta chains from one sample sequenced in a study of OX40 agonist ivuxolimab in advanced cancers. Clones were read by immunoSEQ multiplex PCR, and TCRdb kept only the in-frame ones, dropping some. The sample consists of about 70,000 clones, about 90% of them appearing once. Sequencing used CD4+ or CD8+ T cells sorted from blood, obtained in a trial of the OX40 agonist ivuxolimab. The origin of the receptors is an adult with an advanced solid tumor such as melanoma, head and neck, liver or kidney cancer.

The J gene is TRBJ1-2, the V gene TRBV7-9, with 10 bases matching TRBD1. Germline V gene sequence: CDR1 SEHNR, CDR2 FQNEAQ (reference sequence). After removal of 6 bases from V and 7 bases from J, the junction contained 8 bases not matched to a gene. This CDR3 is 14 amino acids long. CDR3 sequence: CASRSDRGPTGYTF. Written as DNA, the CDR3 is TGTGCCAGCAGATCAGACAGGGGGCCAACTGGCTACACCTTC.

This clone is a singleton in its sample. V and J are TRBV2 and TRBJ1-5, with D perhaps matching TRBD1 (5 bases). V lost 6 bases, J lost 2 bases, and 17 bases lay in between. The CDR3 sequence is 16 residues long. Germline CDR1 SNHLY, CDR2 FYNNEI. As DNA, the CDR3 is TGTGCCAGCAGAGGACATGGGCAGGTAGGCAATCAGCCCCAGCATTTT. Residues: CASRGHGQVGNQPQHF.

The chain combines TRBV30 with TRBJ1-6, with 7 nucleotides matching TRBD1. Germline loops: CDR1 GTSNPN, CDR2 SVGIG (reference sequence). The ends lost 5 bases at V and 7 bases at J; junction bases unmatched: 8. The CDR3 extends over 14 amino acids. CDR3 bases: TGTGCCTGGGACCAGGGGACAGACAATTCACCCCTCCACTTT. It codes for CAWDQGTDNSPLHF.

The chain has TRBV5-4 and TRBJ2-2; D is undetermined. V was trimmed by 5 bases and J by 7 bases, leaving 12 bases between them. This CDR3 has 13 amino acids. CDR1 SGHNT and CDR2 YYREEE come from the germline V gene (reference sequence). CDR3 in DNA: TGTGCCAGCAGTTTTAGAGGAAGCGGGGAGCTGTTTTTT. It yields the protein CASSFRGSGELFF.

This clone was detected once. Other DNA sequences within the sample encode an identical CDR3. The rearrangement joins TRBV30 to TRBJ2-7, with D uncertain. Trimming left V 3 bases short and J 0 bases short, with 6 bases between. The V gene's germline CDR1 is GTSNPN and CDR2 SVGIG (reference sequence). The CDR3 is 12 residues long. DNA for the CDR3: TGTGCCTGGAGCGTTAGCTCCTACGAGCAGTACTTC. Translation gives CAWSVSSYEQYF.

The chain carries TRBV7-2 and TRBJ1-3, with D unresolved. Per the germline V gene, CDR1 is SGHTA and CDR2 is FQGNSA. This CDR3 is 13 amino acids long. V lost 5 bases and J lost 4, with 9 bases in between. The CDR3 sequence is CASSPQGGNTIYF. The CDR3 coding sequence is TGTGCCAGCAGCCCCCAAGGGGGAAACACCATATATTTT.

The J gene is TRBJ1-2, the V gene TRBV6-5; D possibly corresponds to TRBD1 (5 bases). Germline V gene data show CDR1 as MNHEY and CDR2 as SVGAGI. V gave up 0 bases and J gave up 2 bases, with 7 bases separating them. The CDR3 contains 14 residues. This CDR3 is CASSYSDSNYGYTF. The DNA for the CDR3 is TGTGCCAGCAGTTACTCAGACAGCAACTATGGCTACACCTTC.

This sequence joins TRBV29-1 and TRBJ2-1, with TRBD2 identical over 13 bases. The V and J ends lost 1 base and 12 bases, in that order; junction bases with no gene match: 3. Germline assignment: CDR1 SQVTM and CDR2 ANQGSEA. This CDR3 is 13 amino acids long. The CDR3 sequence: CSVEGLAGGMQFF. The CDR3 region has the DNA TGCAGCGTTGAAGGACTAGCGGGAGGAATGCAGTTCTTC.

This chain uses TRBV7-2 with TRBJ2-5; the match to TRBD2 covers 11 bases. The CDR3 runs 17 residues. After removal of 6 bases from V and 4 bases from J, the junction contained 13 bases not matched to a gene. Germline V gene sequence: CDR1 SGHTA, CDR2 FQGNSA. Here the CDR3 reads CASSSLTSGAEGETQYF. CDR3 in DNA: TGTGCCAGCAGTTCCCTGACTAGCGGGGCCGAGGGAGAGACCCAGTACTTC.

In nucleotides, the CDR3 is TGCGCCAGCAGCTTGAGAGGGACTAGCGGGCGTACTGAGCAGTTCTTC. This gives the protein CASSLRGTSGRTEQFF. The J gene is TRBJ2-1, the V gene TRBV5-1; 12 bases agree with TRBD2. There are 16 residues in the CDR3. The junction had 8 bases not matched to a gene; V was cut back by 1 base and J by 9 bases. From germline, CDR1 is SGHRS and CDR2 YFSETQ.

The J gene is TRBJ2-5, the V gene TRBV7-8; the D call may be TRBD1 or TRBD2 (6 bases each). Germline loops: CDR1 SGHVS, CDR2 FQNEAQ. V gave up 4 bases and J gave up 5 bases, with 14 bases separating them. The CDR3 consists of 14 residues. The CDR3 sequence is CASSSQQGGETQYF. Here the CDR3 DNA reads TGTGCCAGCAGCTCCCAACAGGGAGGTGAGACCCAGTACTTC.